This T cell receptor (beta chain) emerged from a study of blood T cell repertoires in COVID-19. Background on the study: Samples taken during acute and convalescent COVID-19 were collected in the United States, Italy and Spain. Sample material is recorded as cDNA or gDNA derived from T cells, B-cell-depleted T cells, or PBMCs.

In the study's own analysis: Nucleated cell counts were estimated from reference gene primer amplification. Assay: immunoSEQ multiplex PCR; the TCRdb copy retains only in-frame clones and omits some. V, J and clone size reflect that table, while D and trimming were determined from the DNA. Counted here are about 160,000 clones, around four fifths occurring once; the ten biggest clones make up 10% to 15%. This clone was seen only once. Germline assignment: CDR1 SGHRS and CDR2 YFSETQ. The CDR3 spans 14 residues. V gave up 1 base and J gave up 0 bases, with 6 bases separating them. Sequenced input: peripheral blood. The rearrangement links TRBV5-1 to TRBJ2-3; D is unresolved. The clonotype originates from a man aged 65-85 years who had recovered from COVID-19. The CDR3 bases are TGCGCCAGCAGCTTGTTCAGTAGCACAGATACGCAGTATTTT. This encodes CASSLFSSTDTQYF.